The T cell receptor (beta chain) under discussion was sequenced for a study of blood T cell repertoires in COVID-19. Background on the study: Sources were T cells, B-cell-depleted T cells, or PBMCs; the material itself was cDNA or gDNA.

Germline V lookup: CDR1 LNHDA, CDR2 SQIVND (reference sequence). The CDR3 contains 14 residues. V shed 10 bases, J shed 3 bases, and the junction held 11 bases outside the gene matches. Original processing methods: Estimates of nucleated cell counts were drawn from the amplification of reference gene primers. Using immunoSEQ multiplex PCR, the repertoire was profiled, and TCRdb retains in-frame clones only, with some absent. That table gives V, J and clone size, and the DNA gave D and trimming. This sample carries 150,000 to 200,000 clones, roughly 88% of them seen once, and the ten largest clones take more than 3%.

Sequenced sample: peripheral blood. This clonotype originated in a man aged 60 to 75 with acute or convalescent COVID-19. The chain joins TRBV19 to TRBJ2-7; 8 bases are a match to TRBD2. In DNA, the CDR3 is TGTGCCACTGCCCAAACCGGGACTAGCTACGAGCAGTACTTC. It specifies CATAQTGTSYEQYF.